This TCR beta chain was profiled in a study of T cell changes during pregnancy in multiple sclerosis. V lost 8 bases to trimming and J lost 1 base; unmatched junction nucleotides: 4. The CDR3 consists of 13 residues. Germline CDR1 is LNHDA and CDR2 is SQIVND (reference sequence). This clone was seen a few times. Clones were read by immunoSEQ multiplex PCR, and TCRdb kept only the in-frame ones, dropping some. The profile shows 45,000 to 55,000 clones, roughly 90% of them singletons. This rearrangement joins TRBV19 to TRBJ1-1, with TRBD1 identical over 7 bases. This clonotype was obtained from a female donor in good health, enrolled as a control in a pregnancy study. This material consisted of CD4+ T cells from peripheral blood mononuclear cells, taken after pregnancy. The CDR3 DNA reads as TGTGCCAGTGGGGGACAGAAGAACACTGAAGCTTTCTTT. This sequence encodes CASGGQKNTEAFF.